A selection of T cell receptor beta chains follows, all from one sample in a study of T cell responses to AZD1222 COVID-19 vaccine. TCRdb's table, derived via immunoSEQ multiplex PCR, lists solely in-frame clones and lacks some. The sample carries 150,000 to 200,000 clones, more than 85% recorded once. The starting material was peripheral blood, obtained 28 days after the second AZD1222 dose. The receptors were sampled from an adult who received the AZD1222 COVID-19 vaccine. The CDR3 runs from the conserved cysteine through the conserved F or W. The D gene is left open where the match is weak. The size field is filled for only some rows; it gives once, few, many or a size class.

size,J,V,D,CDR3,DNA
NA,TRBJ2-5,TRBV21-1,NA,CASSKRDLKTQYF,TGTGCCAGCAGCAAAAGGGACTTAAAGACCCAGTACTTC
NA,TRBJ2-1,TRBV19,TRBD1,CASSRDRVITNEQFF,TGTGCCAGTAGTAGGGACAGGGTAATTACCAATGAGCAGTTCTTC
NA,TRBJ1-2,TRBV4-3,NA,CARRGAGRIHYGYTF,TGCGCCAGGCGGGGGGCGGGGCGGATTCACTATGGCTACACCTTC
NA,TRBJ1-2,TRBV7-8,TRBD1,CASSRTRTGDNYGYTF,TGTGCCAGCAGCCGCACCCGGACAGGGGATAACTATGGCTACACCTTC
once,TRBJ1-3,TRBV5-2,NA,CASNLFWYKGTGKYSGNTIYF,TGTGCCAGCAACTTGTTTTGGTATAAAGGGACAGGGAAGTATTCTGGAAACACCATATATTTT
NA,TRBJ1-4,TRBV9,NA,CASSVAAGRDEKLFF,TGTGCCAGCAGCGTAGCTGCAGGGAGGGATGAAAAACTGTTTTTT
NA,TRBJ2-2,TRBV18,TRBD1,CASSPTGTANTGELFF,TGTGCCAGCTCACCAACCGGGACAGCGAACACCGGGGAGCTGTTTTTT
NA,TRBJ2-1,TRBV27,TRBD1,CASSLVAGTGGDEQFF,TGTGCCAGCAGTTTAGTGGCAGGGACAGGGGGGGATGAGCAGTTCTTC
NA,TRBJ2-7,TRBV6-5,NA,CASSPGFGQYF,TGTGCCAGCAGCCCAGGTTTCGGGCAGTACTTC
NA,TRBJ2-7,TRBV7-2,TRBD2,CASSADIAGGYEQYF,TGTGCCAGCAGCGCCGACATAGCGGGAGGCTACGAGCAGTACTTC
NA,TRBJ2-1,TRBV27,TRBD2,CASQRLNSGRANEQFF,TGTGCCAGCCAACGCCTTAATAGCGGGAGGGCCAATGAGCAGTTCTTC
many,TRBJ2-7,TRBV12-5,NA,CASGLRDWGTQYEQYF,TGTGCTAGTGGTTTGCGGGACTGGGGGACTCAGTACGAGCAGTACTTC
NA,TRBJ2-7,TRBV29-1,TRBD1,CSVEDVVDRVHEQYF,TGCAGCGTTGAAGATGTGGTGGACAGGGTCCACGAGCAGTACTTC
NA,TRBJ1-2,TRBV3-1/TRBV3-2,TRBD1,CASSQSAAGGGYTF,TGTGCCAGCAGCCAATCGGCCGCAGGGGGCGGCTACACCTTC
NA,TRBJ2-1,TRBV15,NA,CATSRAEAGQGEQFF,TGTGCCACCAGCAGAGCTGAGGCGGGGCAGGGTGAGCAGTTCTTC
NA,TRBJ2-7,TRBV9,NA,CASSVAGDGYEQYF,TGTGCCAGCAGCGTAGCTGGGGACGGTTACGAGCAGTACTTC
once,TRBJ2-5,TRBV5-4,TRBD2,CASSTGTSGLAETQYF,TGTGCCAGCAGCACCGGGACTAGCGGGTTAGCAGAGACCCAGTACTTC
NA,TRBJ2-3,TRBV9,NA,CASSPDRLDTQYF,TGTGCCAGCAGCCCCGACAGGCTAGATACGCAGTATTTT
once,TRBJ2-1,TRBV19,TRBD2,CASSIVRQLGREGLNEQFF,TGTGCCAGTAGTATAGTGAGGCAGCTGGGGCGGGAGGGCCTCAATGAGCAGTTCTTC
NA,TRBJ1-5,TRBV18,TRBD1,CASSPIPGTGGQPQHF,TGTGCCAGCTCACCCATACCCGGGACAGGGGGCCAGCCCCAGCATTTT
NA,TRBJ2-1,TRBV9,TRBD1,CASSGTGRNYDEQFF,TGTGCCAGCAGCGGGACAGGGCGCAATTACGATGAGCAGTTCTTC
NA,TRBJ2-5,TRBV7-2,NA,CASSLGRIQETQYF,TGTGCCAGCAGCTTAGGACGTATTCAAGAGACCCAGTACTTC
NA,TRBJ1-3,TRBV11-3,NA,CASSPGSGNTIYF,TGTGCCAGCAGCCCGGGCTCGGGAAACACCATATATTTT
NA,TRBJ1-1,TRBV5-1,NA,CASSSHTPDTEAFF,TGCGCCAGCAGCTCTCACACCCCTGACACTGAAGCTTTCTTT
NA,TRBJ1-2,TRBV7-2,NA,CASSTKGQSFGGYTF,TGTGCCAGCAGTACTAAAGGGCAAAGCTTCGGTGGCTACACCTTC
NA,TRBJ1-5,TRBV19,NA,CASSAPGQRNQPQHF,TGTGCCAGTAGCGCCCCGGGACAACGCAATCAGCCCCAGCATTTT
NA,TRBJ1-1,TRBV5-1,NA,CASSLAQGNTEAFF,TGCGCCAGCAGCTTGGCTCAGGGGAACACTGAAGCTTTCTTT
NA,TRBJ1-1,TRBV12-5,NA,CAISQGRFGTEAFF,TGTGCTATAAGCCAGGGTAGGTTTGGCACTGAAGCTTTCTTT
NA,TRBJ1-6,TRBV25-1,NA,CASSEFIGPNSPLHF,TGTGCCAGCAGTGAATTTATAGGTCCCAATTCACCCCTCCACTTT